The entry below describes one T cell receptor (beta chain). The sample is drawn from a study of blood T cell repertoires in COVID-19. Study as a whole: COVID-19 samples, acute and convalescent, were from the United States, Italy and Spain.

The data were produced by immunoSEQ multiplex PCR, yet TCRdb's version contains in-frame clones alone and is incomplete. Found here are 80,000 to 95,000 clones, 85% to 90% of them singletons; the top ten hold roughly 15%. Sequenced sample: peripheral blood. This receptor was identified in a woman aged 70-85 years with acute or convalescent COVID-19.

CDR3 DNA: TGTGCCAGCAGCTCTCCCCTGGGGGGACAGGGGGGTTCACCCCTCCACTTT. The encoded protein is CASSSPLGGQGGSPLHF. The V and J genes are TRBV7-9 and TRBJ1-6; 11 bases agree with TRBD1. Per the germline V gene, CDR1 is SEHNR and CDR2 is FQNEAQ (reference sequence). The ends lost 4 bases at V and 9 bases at J; junction bases unmatched: 11. There are 17 residues in the CDR3.